This T cell receptor beta chain was obtained from a study of blood T cell repertoires in COVID-19. Study details: Sites across the United States, Italy and Spain contributed samples from acute and convalescent COVID-19. T cells, B-cell-depleted T cells, or PBMCs supplied cDNA or gDNA.

Original processing methods: By means of reference gene primer amplification, nucleated cell counts were estimated. Repertoires were generated with immunoSEQ multiplex PCR, while TCRdb's copy carries only in-frame clones and drops some. V, J and clone size were drawn from that table, and D and trimming were deduced from the DNA. The sample has 300,000 or so clones; over 70% are singletons. The CDR3 runs to 15 residues. Germline assignment: CDR1 MNHNY and CDR2 SVGAGI (reference sequence). V was pared by 2 bases and J by 3 bases, with 1 base of the junction left unmatched. J is TRBJ1-5 and V is TRBV6-6, with 10 positions matching TRBD1. Material for sequencing was peripheral blood. The source is a woman aged 45-65 years with acute or convalescent COVID-19. Written as DNA, the CDR3 is TGTGCCAGCAGTTACGACAGGGGGCCCAATCAGCCCCAGCATTTT. Protein: CASSYDRGPNQPQHF.